This passage covers 3 T cell receptor beta chains from one sample sequenced in a study of shared clonotypes between healthy human individuals. The method was immunoSEQ multiplex PCR; TCRdb's version includes in-frame clones alone and lacks a portion of them. This table has approximately 2.5 million clones, 90% to 95% appearing once. Sequencing was carried out using naive CD4+ T cells sorted from blood. Subset indicated: CD45RA+ positively selected. The receptors originated from a man between 18 and 35 years old in good health.

This clone was seen a few times. The chain has TRBV2 and TRBJ2-7; no clear D gene. Trimming removed 7 bases from V and 6 bases from J, with 10 bases in between. The CDR3 loop spans 11 amino acids. Germline lookup yields CDR1 SNHLY and CDR2 FYNNEI. CDR3 DNA: TGTGCCAGCACGGACGAGTTCGAGCAGTACTTC. Translated, it gives CASTDEFEQYF.

This chain uses TRBV7-9 with TRBJ2-3; TRBD2 matches at 9 bases. Germline V gene lookup returns CDR1 SEHNR and CDR2 FQNEAQ (reference sequence). V gave up 1 base and J gave up 2 bases; unmatched junction bases: 7. CDR3 length equals 17 residues. The CDR3 nucleotides read TGTGCCAGCAGCTTAGATTTGCGGGGGGGGCACACAGATACGCAGTATTTT. Translated, it gives CASSLDLRGGHTDTQYF. Full variable domain (missing parts from reference TRBV7-9 and TRBJ2-3): DTGVSQNPRHKITKRGQNVTFRCDPISEHNRLYWYRQTLGQGPEFLTYFQNEAQLEKSRLLSDRFSAERPKGSFSTLEIQRTEQGDSAMYLCASSLDLRGGHTDTQYFGPGTRLTVL.

V is TRBV19 and J is TRBJ1-5; a weak D match, TRBD1 (5 bases). Per the germline V gene, CDR1 is LNHDA and CDR2 is SQIVND (reference sequence). V was pared by 1 base and J by 7 bases, with 11 bases between. CDR3 length: 14 residues. CDR3 amino acids: CASSIGTLYQPQHF. The CDR3 DNA reads as TGTGCCAGTAGTATAGGGACATTATACCAGCCCCAGCATTTT. Together with reference TRBV19 and TRBJ1-5, the CDR3 gives the full variable domain: DGGITQSPKYLFRKEGQNVTLSCEQNLNHDAMYWYRQDPGQGLRLIYYSQIVNDFQKGDIAEGYSVSREKKESFPLTVTSAQKNPTAFYLCASSIGTLYQPQHFGDGTRLSIL.